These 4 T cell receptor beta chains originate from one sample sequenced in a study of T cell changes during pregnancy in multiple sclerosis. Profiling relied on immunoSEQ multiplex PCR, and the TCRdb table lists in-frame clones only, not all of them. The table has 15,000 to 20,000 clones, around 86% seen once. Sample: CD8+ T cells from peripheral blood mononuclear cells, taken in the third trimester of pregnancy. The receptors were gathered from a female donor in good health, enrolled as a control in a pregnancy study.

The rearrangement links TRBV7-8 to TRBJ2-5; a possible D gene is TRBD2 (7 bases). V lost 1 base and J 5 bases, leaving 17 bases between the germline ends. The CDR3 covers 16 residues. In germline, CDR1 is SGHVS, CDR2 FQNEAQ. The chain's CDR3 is CASSLVRGGARETQYF. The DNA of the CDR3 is TGTGCCAGCAGCTTAGTAAGAGGGGGGGCCAGGGAGACCCAGTACTTC. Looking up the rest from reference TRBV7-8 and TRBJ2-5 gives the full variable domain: GAGVSQSPRYKVAKRGQDVALRCDPISGHVSLFWYQQALGQGPEFLTYFQNEAQLDKSGLPSDRFFAERPEGSVSTLKIQRTQQEDSAVYLCASSLVRGGARETQYFGPGTRLLVL.

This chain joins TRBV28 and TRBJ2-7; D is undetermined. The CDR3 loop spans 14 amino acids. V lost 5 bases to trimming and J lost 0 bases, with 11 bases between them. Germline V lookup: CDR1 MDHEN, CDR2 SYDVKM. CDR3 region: CASSPRLNSYEQYF. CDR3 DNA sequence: TGTGCCAGCAGTCCCCGACTCAACTCCTACGAGCAGTACTTC.

This CDR3 is CASSHRDRGNQPQHF. CDR3 sequence (DNA): TGTGCCAGCAGTCACCGGGACAGGGGAAATCAGCCCCAGCATTTT. The rearrangement uses TRBV28 and TRBJ1-5; 10 bases are a match to TRBD1. CDR3 length: 15 residues. Germline CDR1 and CDR2: MDHEN and SYDVKM. After removal of 5 bases from V and 4 bases from J, the junction contained 5 bases not matched to a gene.

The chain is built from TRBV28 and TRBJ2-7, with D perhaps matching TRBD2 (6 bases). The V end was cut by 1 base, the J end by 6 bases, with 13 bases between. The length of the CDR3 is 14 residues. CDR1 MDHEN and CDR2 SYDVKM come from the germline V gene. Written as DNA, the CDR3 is TGTGCCAGCAGTTTATCGACTAGTGGGCTCGAGCAGTACTTC. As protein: CASSLSTSGLEQYF.